The next 10 T cell receptor beta chains were all read from a single sample in a study of T cell responses to AZD1222 COVID-19 vaccine. Only in-frame clones appear in the TCRdb table, and some are missing; sequencing was by immunoSEQ multiplex PCR. The sample holds approximately 140,000 clones; 92% are singletons and the top ten take roughly 1.1%. The sample consisted of peripheral blood, taken 28 days after the second AZD1222 dose. These receptor sequences come from an adult who received the AZD1222 COVID-19 vaccine.

This chain links TRBV7-8 with TRBJ1-2; weak D call: TRBD1 (5 bases). Germline V gives CDR1 SGHVS, CDR2 FQNEAQ. This CDR3 comprises 14 residues. The V gene lost 2 bases and the J gene lost 2 bases, with 9 bases spanning the gap. The DNA for the CDR3 is TGTGCCAGCAGCTTATGGGCAGGGAACTATGGCTACACCTTC. It yields the protein CASSLWAGNYGYTF.

The table lists this clone with a count of one. This chain links TRBV6-6 with TRBJ2-3, with 7 bases matching TRBD2. The trim removed 6 bases at V and 3 bases at J, leaving 9 bases unmatched. The germline gives CDR1 MNHNY, CDR2 SVGAGI (reference sequence). The CDR3 is 15 residues long. The CDR3, as DNA: TGTGCCAGCAGCCACTATGGGGGGGAAACAGATACGCAGTATTTT. It encodes CASSHYGGETDTQYF.

This clone appeared a single time. V is TRBV27 and J is TRBJ2-3; 10 bases align to TRBD2. The length of the CDR3 is 17 residues. From germline, CDR1 is MNHEY and CDR2 SMNVEV (reference sequence). V was pared by 6 bases and J by 2 bases, with 11 bases of the junction left unmatched. CDR3 bases: TGTGCCAGCAGCCCCAGACGAACTAGCGGGGTCACAGATACGCAGTATTTT. This encodes CASSPRRTSGVTDTQYF.

The chain carries TRBV15 and TRBJ2-1; 13 bases are shared with TRBD2. The CDR3 has 17 residues. With 1 base clipped from V and 5 bases from J, the junction kept 5 bases outside the gene matches. CDR1 is LNHNV and CDR2 is YYDKDF in the germline V gene (reference sequence). The CDR3 bases are TGTGCCACCAGCAGAGCGACAGGGACTAGCGGGAACAATGAGCAGTTCTTC. Amino acids: CATSRATGTSGNNEQFF.

The rearrangement links TRBV6-7 to TRBJ1-1, with a tentative D call TRBD1 (5 bases). TRBV6-7 is classed as an ORF, of uncertain function. Trimming pared 1 base from V and 10 bases from J, leaving 7 bases between. The CDR3 covers 11 residues. The CDR3 DNA reads TGTGCCAGCAGTTACTTTCAGGGAGCTTTCTTT. Amino acids: CASSYFQGAFF.

The chain is built from TRBV19 and TRBJ2-2, with 10 bases that match TRBD1. The CDR3 loop spans 13 amino acids. V shed 6 bases and J 5 bases; nucleotides not matched to a gene: 0. Germline loops: CDR1 LNHDA, CDR2 SQIVND (reference sequence). CDR3 sequence (DNA): TGTGCCAGTAGGGGACAGGGGACCGGGGAGCTGTTTTTT. This gives the protein CASRGQGTGELFF.

The gene calls are TRBV27 and TRBJ2-3; possible D gene TRBD2, 6 bases. CDR1 is MNHEY, CDR2 SMNVEV, per germline (reference sequence). There are 15 residues in the CDR3. V was pared by 5 bases and J by 0 bases, with 12 bases between. The CDR3 sequence is CASSPPAGSTDTQYF. CDR3 DNA sequence: TGTGCCAGCAGTCCGCCCGCGGGGAGCACAGATACGCAGTATTTT.

The J gene is TRBJ2-1, the V gene TRBV5-6; 13 bases line up with TRBD2. J lost 4 bases, V lost 5 bases, and 6 bases had no gene match. The CDR3 length is 16 residues. CDR1 is SGHDT and CDR2 is YYEEEE in the germline V gene. The CDR3 protein is CASRRTSGSLYNEQFF. CDR3 bases: TGTGCCAGCAGGCGGACTAGCGGGAGCCTGTACAATGAGCAGTTCTTC.

The chain carries TRBV30 and TRBJ1-5, with 7 bases lining up with TRBD1. Germline assignment: CDR1 GTSNPN and CDR2 SVGIG (reference sequence). The V gene end was trimmed by 1 base and the J gene end by 3 bases; junction bases not matched to a gene: 3. The length of the CDR3 is 14 residues. Written as DNA, the CDR3 is TGTGCCTGGAGTGCAGGGACAGACAATCAGCCCCAGCATTTT. Translated: CAWSAGTDNQPQHF. Together with reference TRBV30 and TRBJ1-5, the CDR3 gives the full variable domain: SQTIHQWPATLVQPVGSPLSLECTVEGTSNPNLYWYRQAAGRGLQLLFYSVGIGQISSEVPQNLSASRPQDRQFILSSKKLLLSDSGFYLCAWSAGTDNQPQHFGDGTRLSIL.

The rearrangement links TRBV4-3 to TRBJ1-6; D is undetermined. This CDR3 region has 16 residues. CDR1 and CDR2 (germline): LGHNA, YSLEER. V was cut by 0 bases and J by 9 bases, with 15 bases left in between. CDR3 sequence (DNA): TGCGCCAGCAGCCAAGAAGCCTTCGGAGGCGGTTCACCCCTCCACTTT. Amino acids: CASSQEAFGGGSPLHF.